The T cell receptor (beta chain) described here comes from a study of blood T cell repertoires in COVID-19. The CDR3 runs 13 residues. V was clipped by 1 base and J by 7 bases, with 7 bases between them. Germline V gives CDR1 LNHNV, CDR2 YYDKDF (reference sequence). Study processing details: Quantification of nucleated cells was approximated via reference gene primer amplification. Produced via immunoSEQ multiplex PCR; TCRdb's table is partial and in-frame only. Clone size and V and J calls were adopted from that table, with D and trimming inferred from the DNA. The sample holds around 130,000 clones, 65% to 85% seen once. This clone has just a few counts.

The receptor was isolated from a human donor in a cohort sampled during active COVID-19. Source material: peripheral blood. This sequence joins TRBV15 and TRBJ2-2; tentative D call: TRBD1 (5 bases). Written as DNA, the CDR3 is TGTGCCACCAGCAGAGGGGGCTTCGGGGAGCTGTTTTTT. Its protein product is CATSRGGFGELFF.